Sequencing of this T cell receptor beta chain was carried out in a study of T cells in Graves' hyperthyroidism and ophthalmopathy (dated by TCRdb to between 2019 and 2020). The study in broad terms: Peripheral blood samples were taken at initial diagnosis, before any treatment was given. After sampling, hyperthyroidism patients received methimazole starting at 30 mg daily, and ophthalmopathy patients received high-dose intravenous methylprednisolone. In addition, the study compared T-cell repertoires in thyroid tissue and in blood from about 6 Graves' hyperthyroidism patients. The approximately 90 discovery patients were randomly split 7:3 into training and test sets. An independent validation cohort of under 20 hyperthyroidism patients and 17 patients who later progressed to ophthalmopathy tested prospective prediction of ophthalmopathy. According to the paper, TCR Vbeta CDR3 sequencing was carried out on 120 to 150 peripheral blood samples, which came from fewer than 50 ophthalmopathy, 75 or so hyperthyroidism and around 17 progressor patients. TCR V-J signatures able to tell the groups apart were searched for in a discovery cohort of about a hundred patients, of whom fewer than 45 had Graves' ophthalmopathy and 57 had stable Graves' hyperthyroidism.

V ends up 0 bases short and J 1 base short, with an unmatched junction base count of 5. From the germline V gene (reference sequence), CDR1 is DFQATT and CDR2 is SNEGSKA. Including cysteine and phenylalanine, the CDR3 has 15 amino acids. Only the CDR3 DNA is retained, 45 bases long and in frame from the first base. On the study overall, not on this receptor specifically: Most expanded thyroid clonotypes (frequency above 0.001) were also detected in blood, a finding suggesting that blood repertoires may reflect thyroid immune responses. In validation, the model predicted progression to ophthalmopathy with approximately 70% sensitivity and over 72% specificity, a median of 6.5 months before onset. A model built on a 13 V-J signature distinguished ophthalmopathy from stable hyperthyroidism, reaching about 88% sensitivity and about 81% specificity in cross-validation and 80%/75% in testing. No statistical method was used to fix the sample size in advance, and group allocation was not hidden from the investigators.

Amplification of TCR beta CDR3 regions was carried out from RNA transcripts. The first round of RT-PCR for the TCR CDR3 was performed with the HTBI primer set and the Qiagen OneStep RT-PCR kit. Libraries were constructed in a second round of multiplex PCR, after which size selection and purification were performed. Paired-end sequencing of the libraries was performed with 100 bp reads on an Illumina HiSeq2000. In the original analysis: SOAPnuke was used to process the raw data, with reads discarded if the reads contained adapters or uncalled bases, had a mean Phred below 15, or lacked an exact constant-primer or identifier match. COPE v1.2.5 was used to merge high-quality paired reads, and clonotypes were defined as unique nucleotide sequences. MiTCR v1.1 was used to align the clonotypes against IMGT TRBV, TRBD and TRBJ reference segments. Analysis was restricted to V-J combinations with a frequency above 0.0001, which covered roughly 99% of repertoires. A TCS score was defined as the ratio of F50 (clonal expansion) to E x V (chaos), with BLOSUM62-based TCRdist applied between CDR3 peptides within each V-J. Welch's t-statistics and random forest reduced around 520 V-J features to some 14, which were used in a naive Bayes classifier (R e1071). In TCRdb, the public reads were trimmed at Q25 with fastp and aligned with MiXCR, with productive beta chains retained. CDR3 protein sequences are deduplicated, and each keeps its most common genes and DNA. The authors' filters were not applied to this entry. The sample profile shows 370,000 or so distinct CDR3 sequences; approximately 13% of them were found once. The ten largest clonotypes hold roughly 20% of the sample.

This clonotype was counted ten times or more. The clone's antigen remains unknown. No much larger clone exists at a distance of one base, and base qualities are not known. Hyperthyroidism patients were aged 18 to 65 years and newly diagnosed, with disease duration of less than 2 months. The study excluded patients with uncontrolled infections, other autoimmune diseases, pregnancy or lactation. Diagnoses were based on clinical symptoms, serum thyroxine and TRAb, thyroid ultrasound and orbital computed tomography. For progressor patients, blood was drawn at the first diagnosis of hyperthyroidism, before any ophthalmopathy symptoms had appeared. Ficoll-Paque density gradient centrifugation was used to isolate PBMCs from 8.5 to 10 ml of fresh peripheral blood. Progressor patients were first diagnosed with Graves' hyperthyroidism and then developed ophthalmopathy during follow-up. Total RNA was extracted using Trizol reagent, and RNA quality was assessed on an Agilent 2100 Bioanalyzer.

The sequenced sample consisted of blood. The sequence derives from a man aged 30-40 years with Graves' hyperthyroidism that later progressed to Graves' ophthalmopathy. The chain links TRBV20-1 with TRBJ1-1; 7 junctional bases match TRBD1. The CDR3 here reads CSARDQGVWNTEAFF. The DNA sequence is given as TGCAGTGCTAGAGATCAGGGGGTATGGAACACTGAAGCTTTCTTT.